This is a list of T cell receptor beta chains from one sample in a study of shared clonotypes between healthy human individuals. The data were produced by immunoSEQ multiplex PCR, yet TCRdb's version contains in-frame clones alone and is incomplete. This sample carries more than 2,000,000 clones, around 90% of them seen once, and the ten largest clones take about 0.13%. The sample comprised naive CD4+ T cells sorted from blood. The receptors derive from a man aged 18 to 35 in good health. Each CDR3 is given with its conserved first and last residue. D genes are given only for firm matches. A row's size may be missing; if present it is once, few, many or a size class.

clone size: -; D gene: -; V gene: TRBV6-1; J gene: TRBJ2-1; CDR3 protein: CASGMSGRSYNEQFF; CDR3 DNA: TGTGCCAGCGGTATGAGCGGACGATCCTACAATGAGCAGTTCTTC
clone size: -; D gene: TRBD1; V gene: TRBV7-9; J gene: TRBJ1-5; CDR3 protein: CASSLGSGTGGQPQHF; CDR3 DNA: TGTGCCAGCAGCTTAGGATCGGGGACAGGGGGTCAGCCCCAGCATTTT
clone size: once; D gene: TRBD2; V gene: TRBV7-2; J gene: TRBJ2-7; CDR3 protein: CASSPGLSGTTGQYF; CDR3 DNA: TGTGCCAGCAGCCCCGGCCTGAGCGGGACGACCGGCCAGTACTTC
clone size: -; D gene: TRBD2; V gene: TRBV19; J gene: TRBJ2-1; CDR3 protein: CASRGRGEYNEQFF; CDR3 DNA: TGTGCCAGTAGGGGACGGGGGGAATACAATGAGCAGTTCTTC
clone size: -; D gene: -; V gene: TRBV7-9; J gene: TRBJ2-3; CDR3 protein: CASIPTGSDTQYF; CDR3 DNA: TGTGCCAGCATCCCCACGGGGTCAGATACGCAGTATTTT
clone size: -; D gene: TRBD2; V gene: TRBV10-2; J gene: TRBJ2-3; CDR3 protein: CASSVSGGTDTQYF; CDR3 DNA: TGCGCCAGCAGTGTTAGCGGGGGCACAGATACGCAGTATTTT
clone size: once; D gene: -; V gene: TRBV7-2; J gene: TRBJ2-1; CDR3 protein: CASSLQLAPNEQFF; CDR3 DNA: TGTGCCAGCAGCTTACAGCTAGCCCCCAATGAGCAGTTCTTC
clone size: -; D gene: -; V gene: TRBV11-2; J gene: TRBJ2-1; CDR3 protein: CASSLDSLGGNEQFF; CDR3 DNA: TGTGCCAGCAGCTTAGATTCGTTGGGGGGCAATGAGCAGTTCTTC
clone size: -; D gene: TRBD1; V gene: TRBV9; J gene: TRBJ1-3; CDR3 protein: CASSDRGTSGNTIYF; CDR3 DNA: TGTGCCAGCAGCGACAGGGGAACCTCTGGAAACACCATATATTTT
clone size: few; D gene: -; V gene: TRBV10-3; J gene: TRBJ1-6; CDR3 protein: CAISESFLSTASALHF; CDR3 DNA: TGTGCCATCAGTGAGTCCTTTCTATCGACGGCTTCGGCCCTCCACTTT
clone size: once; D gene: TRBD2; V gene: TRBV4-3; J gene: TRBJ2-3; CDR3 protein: CASSQGGSGGTSDTQYF; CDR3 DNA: TGCGCCAGCAGCCAAGGGGGATCGGGAGGTACGTCAGATACGCAGTATTTT
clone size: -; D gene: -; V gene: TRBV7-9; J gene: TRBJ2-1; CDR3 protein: CALGNNEQFF; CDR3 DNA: TGTGCCCTCGGAAACAATGAGCAGTTCTTC
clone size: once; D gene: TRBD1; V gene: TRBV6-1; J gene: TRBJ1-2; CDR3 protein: CATTLQGANYGYTF; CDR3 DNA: TGTGCCACCACCTTACAGGGGGCTAACTATGGCTACACCTTC
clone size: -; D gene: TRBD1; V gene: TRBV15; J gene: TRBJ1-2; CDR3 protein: CATSRGGQGNYGYTF; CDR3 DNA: TGTGCCACCAGCAGAGGCGGACAGGGGAACTATGGCTACACCTTC
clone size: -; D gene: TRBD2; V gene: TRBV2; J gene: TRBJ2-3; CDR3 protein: CASSPRSGVPDTQYF; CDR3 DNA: TGTGCCAGCAGCCCTAGGAGCGGGGTCCCAGATACGCAGTATTTT
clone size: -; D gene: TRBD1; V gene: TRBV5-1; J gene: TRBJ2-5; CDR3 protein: CASSWGQGVQETQYF; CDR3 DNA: TGCGCCAGCAGCTGGGGACAGGGGGTTCAAGAGACCCAGTACTTC
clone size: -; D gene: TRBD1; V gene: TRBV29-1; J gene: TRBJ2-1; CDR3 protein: CSVDLQGTEQFF; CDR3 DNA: TGCAGCGTTGACCTACAGGGGACTGAGCAGTTCTTC
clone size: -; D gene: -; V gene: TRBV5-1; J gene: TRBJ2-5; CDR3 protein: CASNTGTGQETQYF; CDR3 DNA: TGCGCCAGCAATACCGGGACTGGGCAAGAGACCCAGTACTTC
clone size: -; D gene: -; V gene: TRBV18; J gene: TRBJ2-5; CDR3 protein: CASSPSYPGGTQYF; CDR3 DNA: TGTGCCAGCTCACCAAGTTATCCGGGTGGGACCCAGTACTTC
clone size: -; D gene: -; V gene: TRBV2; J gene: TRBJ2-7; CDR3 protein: CASSEDQSRGYEQYF; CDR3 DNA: TGTGCCAGCAGTGAAGATCAGTCCCGGGGGTACGAGCAGTACTTC
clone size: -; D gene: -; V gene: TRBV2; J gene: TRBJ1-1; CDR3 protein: CASSEGGRDTEAFF; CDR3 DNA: TGTGCCAGCAGTGAAGGGGGGCGAGACACTGAAGCTTTCTTT
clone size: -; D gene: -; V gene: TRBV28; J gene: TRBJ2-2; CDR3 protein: CASLPGDRNTGELFF; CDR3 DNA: TGTGCCAGCCTCCCGGGGGACAGAAACACCGGGGAGCTGTTTTTT
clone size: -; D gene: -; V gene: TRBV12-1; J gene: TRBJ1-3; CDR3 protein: CASSFILSGNTIYF; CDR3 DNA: TGTGCCAGCAGCTTTATACTCTCTGGAAACACCATATATTTT